This TCR beta chain comes out of a study of patients and donors after allogeneic stem cell transplantation (dated by TCRdb to the early 2020s). Reading the germline V gene gives CDR1 MNHNS and CDR2 SASEGT. CDR3 length: 13 amino acids, cysteine to phenylalanine. Kept here is only the CDR3 DNA, which spans 39 bases and is read in frame from base 1. This clonotype was counted only a few times. Its antigen is currently not known. No per-base quality is available; no much larger clone lies one base away. The receptor library was made with RT-PCR. TCRdb shows the sequencer as NextSeq 550. Through fastp at Q25 and MiXCR, TCRdb rebuilt clones from the public reads, retaining in-frame beta chains. CDR3 protein duplicates are merged, each entry listing the most common genes and DNA. Recorded for this sample are some 960,000 distinct CDR3 sequences; approximately 18% of them occurred a single time. 5% to 7.5% of the sample comes from the top ten.

This chain is built from TRBV6-1 and TRBJ2-3; possibly the D gene is TRBD2, per 6 matching bases. The receptor's source is a human donor who was either an allogeneic HSCT recipient or a stem cell or donor lymphocyte infusion donor (not recorded which). It is not recorded whose cells these are; they may come from a transplant donor. Sequencing was carried out using blood, either unsorted or a sorted T cell fraction (not recorded which). Here the CDR3 is given as CETRSPGADTQYF. The base sequence is TGTGAGACGCGGTCCCCGGGGGCAGATACGCAGTATTTT.